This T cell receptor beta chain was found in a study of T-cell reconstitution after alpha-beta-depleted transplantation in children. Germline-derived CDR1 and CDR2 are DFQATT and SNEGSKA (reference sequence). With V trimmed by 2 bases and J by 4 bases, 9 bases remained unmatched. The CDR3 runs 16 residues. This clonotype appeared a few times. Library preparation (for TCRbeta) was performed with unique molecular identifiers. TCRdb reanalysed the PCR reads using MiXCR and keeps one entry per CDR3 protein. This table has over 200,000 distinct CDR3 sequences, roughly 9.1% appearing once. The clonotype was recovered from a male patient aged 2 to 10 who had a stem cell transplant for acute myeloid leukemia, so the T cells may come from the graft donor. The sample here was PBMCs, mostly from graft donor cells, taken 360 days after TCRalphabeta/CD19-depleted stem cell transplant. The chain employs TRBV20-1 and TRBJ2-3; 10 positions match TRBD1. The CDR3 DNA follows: TGCAGTGCTAGACCCGGGACAGGGGATCAAGCAGATACGCAGTATTTT. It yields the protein CSARPGTGDQADTQYF.